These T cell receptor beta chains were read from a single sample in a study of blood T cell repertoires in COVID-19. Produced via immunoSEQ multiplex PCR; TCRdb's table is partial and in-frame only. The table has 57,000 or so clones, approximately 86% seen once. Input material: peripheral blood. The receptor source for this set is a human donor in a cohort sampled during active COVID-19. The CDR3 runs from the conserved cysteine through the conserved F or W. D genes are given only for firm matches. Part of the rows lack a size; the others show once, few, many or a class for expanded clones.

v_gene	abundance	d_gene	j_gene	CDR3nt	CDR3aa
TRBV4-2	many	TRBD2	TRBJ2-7	TGTGCCAGCAGCCAAGATGAGGTGACTAGCGGGGGGTCCTACGAGCAGTACTTC	CASSQDEVTSGGSYEQYF
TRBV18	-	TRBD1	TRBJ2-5	TGTGCCAGCTCCCCTAGACAGGGTAGGGAAGAGACCCAGTACTTC	CASSPRQGREETQYF
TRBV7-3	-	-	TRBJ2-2	TGTGCCAGCAGCTTCAAGAACACCGGGGAGCTGTTTTTT	CASSFKNTGELFF
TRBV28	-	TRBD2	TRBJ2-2	TGTGCCAGCAGTTTCGGACTAGCGGGAGTAAGGATCGGGGCCGGGGAGCTGTTTTTT	CASSFGLAGVRIGAGELFF
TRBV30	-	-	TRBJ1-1	TGTGCCTGGAGGGGCGTCAGGGCTGAAGCTTTCTTT	CAWRGVRAEAFF
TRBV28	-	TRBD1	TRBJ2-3	TGTGCCAGCAGTCCGGGACAGAGCACAGATACGCAGTATTTT	CASSPGQSTDTQYF
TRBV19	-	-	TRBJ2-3	TGTGCCAGTACCCCCAGCGGCACAGATACGCAGTATTTT	CASTPSGTDTQYF
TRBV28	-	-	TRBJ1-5	TGTGCCAGCACCCCTCCCGGGGATCAGCCCCAGCATTTT	CASTPPGDQPQHF
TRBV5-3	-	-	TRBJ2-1	TGTGCCAGAAGCCACATACGTGAGCAGTTCTTC	CARSHIREQFF
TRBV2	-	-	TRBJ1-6	TGTGCCAGCAATCCTGTGGCAGGGTCTTGGGATTCACCCCTCCACTTT	CASNPVAGSWDSPLHF
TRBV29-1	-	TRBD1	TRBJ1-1	TGCAGCGTTAAACAGGGGGCCGCGTACACTGAAGCTTTCTTT	CSVKQGAAYTEAFF
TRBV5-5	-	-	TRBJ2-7	TGTGCCAGCAGCTTGGGGGTTCCAGGGGGGAACGAGCAGTACTTC	CASSLGVPGGNEQYF
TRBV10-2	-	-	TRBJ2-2	TGCGCCAGCACCGGGAGAGACACCGGGGAGCTGTTTTTT	CASTGRDTGELFF
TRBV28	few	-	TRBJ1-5	TGTGCCAGCAGTCGGTGGGGGGATCAGCCCCAGCATTTT	CASSRWGDQPQHF
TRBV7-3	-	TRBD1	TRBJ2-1	TGTGCCAGCAGTATCAGGACAGGGGACCGTAATGAGCAGTTCTTC	CASSIRTGDRNEQFF
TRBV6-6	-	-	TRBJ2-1	TGTGCCAGCAGTTACCAGTACAATGAGCAGTTCTTC	CASSYQYNEQFF
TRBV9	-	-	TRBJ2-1	TGTGCCAGCAGCGCCCGGCGGGATAGCTCCTACAATGAGCAGTTCTTC	CASSARRDSSYNEQFF
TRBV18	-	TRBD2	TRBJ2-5	TGTGCCAGCTCACCCCTATACGGGCTTGGTTCCCGGGGGGAAGAGACCCAGTACTTC	CASSPLYGLGSRGEETQYF
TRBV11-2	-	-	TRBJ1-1	TGTGCCAGCAGCTTGGTCACAAACACTGAAGCTTTCTTT	CASSLVTNTEAFF
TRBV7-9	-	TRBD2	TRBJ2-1	TGTGCCAGCATGGTTAACGGGAGGGCCGGGCTCTGGGACTACAATGAGCAGTTCTTC	CASMVNGRAGLWDYNEQFF
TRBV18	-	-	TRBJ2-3	TGTGCCAGCTCACCACTTGGTAGCGGAGCAAACACAGATACGCAGTATTTT	CASSPLGSGANTDTQYF
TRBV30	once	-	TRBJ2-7	TGTGCCTGGAGTGGGCTAGGGGGAGGGCGTTCCTACGAGCAGTACTTC	CAWSGLGGGRSYEQYF
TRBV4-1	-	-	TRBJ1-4	TGCGCCAGCAGCCTGACCTCGGAGGATGCTGAAAAACTGTTTTTT	CASSLTSEDAEKLFF
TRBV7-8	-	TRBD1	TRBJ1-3	TGTGCCAGCAGCTTGGGACAGGGGATCGGTGGAAACACCATATATTTT	CASSLGQGIGGNTIYF
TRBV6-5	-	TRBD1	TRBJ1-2	TGTGCCAGCAGACAAGGGACAGGGAACTATGGCTACACCTTC	CASRQGTGNYGYTF
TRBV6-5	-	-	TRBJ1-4	TGTGCCAGCAGCCTTACCGGGACTCGAGAAAAACTGTTTTTT	CASSLTGTREKLFF
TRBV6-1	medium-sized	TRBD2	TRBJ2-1	TGTGCCAGCAGTGGACAGGGCGGGAGGGCCTCCTACAATGAGCAGTTCTTC	CASSGQGGRASYNEQFF
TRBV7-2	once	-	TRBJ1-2	TGTGCCAGCAGCTCCCCCCCGGACTATGGCTACACCTTC	CASSSPPDYGYTF
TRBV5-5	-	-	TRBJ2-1	TGTGCCAGCAGTTTAAATGAGCAGTTCTTC	CASSLNEQFF